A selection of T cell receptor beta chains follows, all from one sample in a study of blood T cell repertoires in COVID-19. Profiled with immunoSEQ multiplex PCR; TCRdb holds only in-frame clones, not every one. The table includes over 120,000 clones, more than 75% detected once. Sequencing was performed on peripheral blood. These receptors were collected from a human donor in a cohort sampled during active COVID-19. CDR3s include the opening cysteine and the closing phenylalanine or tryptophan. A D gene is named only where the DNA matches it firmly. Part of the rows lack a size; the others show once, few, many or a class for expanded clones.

CDR3 DNA: TGTGCCAGCAGTCCCCGGACAGGGACCGGGGAGCTGTTTTTT
CDR3 protein: CASSPRTGTGELFF
J gene: TRBJ2-2
D gene: TRBD1
clone size: few
V gene: TRBV2

CDR3 DNA: TGTGCCAGCTTGGACAGTTTAAGGGAAAAACTGTTTTTT
CDR3 protein: CASLDSLREKLFF
J gene: TRBJ1-4
D gene: -
clone size: -
V gene: TRBV6-5

CDR3 DNA: TGTGCCAGCAGCTTGGCAGGGGGCTATGGCTACACCTTC
CDR3 protein: CASSLAGGYGYTF
J gene: TRBJ1-2
D gene: TRBD1
clone size: -
V gene: TRBV5-4

CDR3 DNA: TGTGCCAGCAGAGGGGACAGGGGGTCTCTGTGGAGCACTGAAGCTTTCTTT
CDR3 protein: CASRGDRGSLWSTEAFF
J gene: TRBJ1-1
D gene: TRBD1
clone size: -
V gene: TRBV2

CDR3 DNA: TGTGCCAGTAGTTTATTCCTACAGGGGCCGGGCACTGAAGCTTTCTTT
CDR3 protein: CASSLFLQGPGTEAFF
J gene: TRBJ1-1
D gene: TRBD1
clone size: -
V gene: TRBV19

CDR3 DNA: TGTGCCAGCAGCCGACTAGCGGGGGCTCTGGGGTATTTT
CDR3 protein: CASSRLAGALGYF
J gene: TRBJ2-3
D gene: TRBD2
clone size: -
V gene: TRBV6-5

CDR3 DNA: TGTGCCAGCAGCCAGTGGCAGAGCAATCAGCCCCAGCATTTT
CDR3 protein: CASSQWQSNQPQHF
J gene: TRBJ1-5
D gene: -
clone size: few
V gene: TRBV3-1/TRBV3-2

CDR3 DNA: TGTGCCAGCAGCTTAGAGCGGGGACTAGCGGGACAAGAGACCCAGTACTTC
CDR3 protein: CASSLERGLAGQETQYF
J gene: TRBJ2-5
D gene: TRBD2
clone size: -
V gene: TRBV11-2

CDR3 DNA: TGTGCCAGCAGTGAAATAGCCGGGTCGGTAGCGAAGCAGTTCTTC
CDR3 protein: CASSEIAGSVAKQFF
J gene: TRBJ2-1
D gene: -
clone size: -
V gene: TRBV2

CDR3 DNA: TGTGCCAGCAGCCCCCGACAGGCCCATAACTCCTATAATTCACCCCTCCACTTT
CDR3 protein: CASSPRQAHNSYNSPLHF
J gene: TRBJ1-6
D gene: -
clone size: -
V gene: TRBV7-9

CDR3 DNA: TGTGCCACCAAAACTAGCGGGAGTTCGCGGAATGAGCAGTTCTTC
CDR3 protein: CATKTSGSSRNEQFF
J gene: TRBJ2-1
D gene: TRBD2
clone size: -
V gene: TRBV24-1

CDR3 DNA: TGTGCCAGCAGCAAAGTGGGAGGGGGGAAATACAATGAGCAGTTCTTC
CDR3 protein: CASSKVGGGKYNEQFF
J gene: TRBJ2-1
D gene: -
clone size: few
V gene: TRBV21-1

CDR3 DNA: TGTGCCAGCAGCTTAGCGACAGGGCTCGGGTACGAGCAGTACTTC
CDR3 protein: CASSLATGLGYEQYF
J gene: TRBJ2-7
D gene: TRBD1
clone size: -
V gene: TRBV7-9

CDR3 DNA: TGTGCCAGCAGTTTTGCCGGGATCGGCGAGCAGTACTTC
CDR3 protein: CASSFAGIGEQYF
J gene: TRBJ2-7
D gene: -
clone size: -
V gene: TRBV28

CDR3 DNA: TGTGCCAGCAACCTCGGGGGGGCCATTGAGCAGTTCTTC
CDR3 protein: CASNLGGAIEQFF
J gene: TRBJ2-1
D gene: TRBD2
clone size: -
V gene: TRBV11-2

CDR3 DNA: TGTGCCTGCTCCCCAACGACATGGGATCAGCCCCAGCATTTT
CDR3 protein: CACSPTTWDQPQHF
J gene: TRBJ1-5
D gene: -
clone size: few
V gene: TRBV30

CDR3 DNA: TGCGCCAGCAGCTTGGCCGGGGGGCCGAGCACAGATACGCAGTATTTT
CDR3 protein: CASSLAGGPSTDTQYF
J gene: TRBJ2-3
D gene: -
clone size: -
V gene: TRBV5-1

CDR3 DNA: TGTGCCAGCAGCTTAGAAGGGGATAGGGCCAACGTCCTGACTTTC
CDR3 protein: CASSLEGDRANVLTF
J gene: TRBJ2-6
D gene: -
clone size: -
V gene: TRBV13

CDR3 DNA: TGTGCCAGCAGTCCAATAAGGCAGGGTGGAAAACTGTTTTTT
CDR3 protein: CASSPIRQGGKLFF
J gene: TRBJ1-4
D gene: -
clone size: -
V gene: TRBV28

CDR3 DNA: TGTGCCAGCAGCTTAACAACAGGGGGGTTCAATGAGCAGTTCTTC
CDR3 protein: CASSLTTGGFNEQFF
J gene: TRBJ2-1
D gene: TRBD1
clone size: -
V gene: TRBV7-3

CDR3 DNA: TGTGCCAGCAGAGGGGGGGCCTATGGCTACACCTTC
CDR3 protein: CASRGGAYGYTF
J gene: TRBJ1-2
D gene: -
clone size: -
V gene: TRBV6-5

CDR3 DNA: TGCGCCAGCAGCGGGGGGGTAAGAGAGACCCAGTACTTC
CDR3 protein: CASSGGVRETQYF
J gene: TRBJ2-5
D gene: TRBD2
clone size: -
V gene: TRBV5-1

CDR3 DNA: TGTGCCTGGAATCTCGACATCGGAGGGAACACCATATATTTT
CDR3 protein: CAWNLDIGGNTIYF
J gene: TRBJ1-3
D gene: -
clone size: -
V gene: TRBV30

CDR3 DNA: TGTGCCAGCAGTGGGATAGCGGGAACAGGTATCAATGAGCAGTTCTTC
CDR3 protein: CASSGIAGTGINEQFF
J gene: TRBJ2-1
D gene: TRBD2
clone size: -
V gene: TRBV6-1

CDR3 DNA: TGTGCCAGCAGCCAAGATAACGGTCAGCCCCAGCATTTT
CDR3 protein: CASSQDNGQPQHF
J gene: TRBJ1-5
D gene: -
clone size: -
V gene: TRBV3-1/TRBV3-2

CDR3 DNA: TGTGCCAGCTACGAGGGCAGGGGGCGTGAGACCCAGTACTTC
CDR3 protein: CASYEGRGRETQYF
J gene: TRBJ2-5
D gene: TRBD1
clone size: once
V gene: TRBV2

CDR3 DNA: TGCGCCAGCAGCTTGGGCCCCGCGGGGAAGCAAGAGACCCAGTACTTC
CDR3 protein: CASSLGPAGKQETQYF
J gene: TRBJ2-5
D gene: -
clone size: -
V gene: TRBV5-1

CDR3 DNA: TGCGCCAGCAGCTTGGTGGGACTAGGAAGGACCGGGGAGCTGTTTTTT
CDR3 protein: CASSLVGLGRTGELFF
J gene: TRBJ2-2
D gene: TRBD2
clone size: -
V gene: TRBV5-1

CDR3 DNA: TGTGCCAGCAGTCCTATAGCGGGAGGAAGAAATGAGCAGTTCTTC
CDR3 protein: CASSPIAGGRNEQFF
J gene: TRBJ2-1
D gene: TRBD2
clone size: -
V gene: TRBV27

CDR3 DNA: TGTGCCAGCAGGGGACAGGGGGATACTGAAGCTTTCTTT
CDR3 protein: CASRGQGDTEAFF
J gene: TRBJ1-1
D gene: TRBD1
clone size: -
V gene: TRBV6-5

CDR3 DNA: TGTGCCTGGAGTGAAGGAACAGGGGGAAGTCAGCCCCAGCATTTT
CDR3 protein: CAWSEGTGGSQPQHF
J gene: TRBJ1-5
D gene: TRBD1
clone size: -
V gene: TRBV30

CDR3 DNA: TGTGCCAGCAGCGTAGTGGCTAGCGGGAAGACAGATACGCAGTATTTT
CDR3 protein: CASSVVASGKTDTQYF
J gene: TRBJ2-3
D gene: TRBD2
clone size: -
V gene: TRBV9

CDR3 DNA: TGTGCCAGCAGCCAAGATCAGCGGGGCGAGCAGTACTTC
CDR3 protein: CASSQDQRGEQYF
J gene: TRBJ2-7
D gene: TRBD2
clone size: -
V gene: TRBV3-1/TRBV3-2

CDR3 DNA: TGTGCCAGCAGCCTGGGGGGGATTGAGCAGTTCTTC
CDR3 protein: CASSLGGIEQFF
J gene: TRBJ2-1
D gene: TRBD2
clone size: -
V gene: TRBV14

CDR3 DNA: TGTGCCAGCAGCTTGGACTTAGGACAGGGGGCGAACACCGGGGAGCTGTTTTTT
CDR3 protein: CASSLDLGQGANTGELFF
J gene: TRBJ2-2
D gene: TRBD1
clone size: -
V gene: TRBV5-4

CDR3 DNA: TGTGCCAGCAGCCAAGGGACTAGCGGGGGGGCCGATACGCAGTATTTT
CDR3 protein: CASSQGTSGGADTQYF
J gene: TRBJ2-3
D gene: TRBD2
clone size: -
V gene: TRBV4-2

CDR3 DNA: TGTGCCAGCAGCTTCTACAGGGAGACCGGGGAGCTGTTTTTT
CDR3 protein: CASSFYRETGELFF
J gene: TRBJ2-2
D gene: -
clone size: -
V gene: TRBV7-8

CDR3 DNA: TGTGCCAGCAGCCATTCCGGTAGGAGGAATTCACCCCTCCACTTT
CDR3 protein: CASSHSGRRNSPLHF
J gene: TRBJ1-6
D gene: -
clone size: -
V gene: TRBV7-9

CDR3 DNA: TGTGCCAGTAGTAACATCAACAATTCACCCCTCCACTTT
CDR3 protein: CASSNINNSPLHF
J gene: TRBJ1-6
D gene: -
clone size: few
V gene: TRBV19